This T cell receptor (beta chain) derives from a study of CD8 T cells in Susac syndrome. RNA was extracted with the RNeasy kit, and a quantity of about 0.45 to 1 ug was reverse transcribed using random hexamers. MiXCR, run by TCRdb on the immunoSEQ multiplex PCR reads, gives a single entry per CDR3 protein. There are around 170,000 distinct CDR3 sequences in the sample; around 95% occur only once, and around 0.12% lies in the top ten. Patients with Susac syndrome met diagnostic criteria that were recently defined for definite or probable disease. This CDR3 comprises 14 residues. V was cut by 1 base and J by 4 bases, with 10 bases left in between. From germline, CDR1 is SGHRS and CDR2 YFSETQ.

The chain has TRBV5-1 and TRBJ2-3; no definite D call. Input material: CD4+ T cells from PBMCs. This TCR came from a human donor with Susac syndrome. CDR3 bases: TGCGCCAGCAGCTTGCCCTCCGGGTCAGATACGCAGTATTTT. It translates to CASSLPSGSDTQYF.